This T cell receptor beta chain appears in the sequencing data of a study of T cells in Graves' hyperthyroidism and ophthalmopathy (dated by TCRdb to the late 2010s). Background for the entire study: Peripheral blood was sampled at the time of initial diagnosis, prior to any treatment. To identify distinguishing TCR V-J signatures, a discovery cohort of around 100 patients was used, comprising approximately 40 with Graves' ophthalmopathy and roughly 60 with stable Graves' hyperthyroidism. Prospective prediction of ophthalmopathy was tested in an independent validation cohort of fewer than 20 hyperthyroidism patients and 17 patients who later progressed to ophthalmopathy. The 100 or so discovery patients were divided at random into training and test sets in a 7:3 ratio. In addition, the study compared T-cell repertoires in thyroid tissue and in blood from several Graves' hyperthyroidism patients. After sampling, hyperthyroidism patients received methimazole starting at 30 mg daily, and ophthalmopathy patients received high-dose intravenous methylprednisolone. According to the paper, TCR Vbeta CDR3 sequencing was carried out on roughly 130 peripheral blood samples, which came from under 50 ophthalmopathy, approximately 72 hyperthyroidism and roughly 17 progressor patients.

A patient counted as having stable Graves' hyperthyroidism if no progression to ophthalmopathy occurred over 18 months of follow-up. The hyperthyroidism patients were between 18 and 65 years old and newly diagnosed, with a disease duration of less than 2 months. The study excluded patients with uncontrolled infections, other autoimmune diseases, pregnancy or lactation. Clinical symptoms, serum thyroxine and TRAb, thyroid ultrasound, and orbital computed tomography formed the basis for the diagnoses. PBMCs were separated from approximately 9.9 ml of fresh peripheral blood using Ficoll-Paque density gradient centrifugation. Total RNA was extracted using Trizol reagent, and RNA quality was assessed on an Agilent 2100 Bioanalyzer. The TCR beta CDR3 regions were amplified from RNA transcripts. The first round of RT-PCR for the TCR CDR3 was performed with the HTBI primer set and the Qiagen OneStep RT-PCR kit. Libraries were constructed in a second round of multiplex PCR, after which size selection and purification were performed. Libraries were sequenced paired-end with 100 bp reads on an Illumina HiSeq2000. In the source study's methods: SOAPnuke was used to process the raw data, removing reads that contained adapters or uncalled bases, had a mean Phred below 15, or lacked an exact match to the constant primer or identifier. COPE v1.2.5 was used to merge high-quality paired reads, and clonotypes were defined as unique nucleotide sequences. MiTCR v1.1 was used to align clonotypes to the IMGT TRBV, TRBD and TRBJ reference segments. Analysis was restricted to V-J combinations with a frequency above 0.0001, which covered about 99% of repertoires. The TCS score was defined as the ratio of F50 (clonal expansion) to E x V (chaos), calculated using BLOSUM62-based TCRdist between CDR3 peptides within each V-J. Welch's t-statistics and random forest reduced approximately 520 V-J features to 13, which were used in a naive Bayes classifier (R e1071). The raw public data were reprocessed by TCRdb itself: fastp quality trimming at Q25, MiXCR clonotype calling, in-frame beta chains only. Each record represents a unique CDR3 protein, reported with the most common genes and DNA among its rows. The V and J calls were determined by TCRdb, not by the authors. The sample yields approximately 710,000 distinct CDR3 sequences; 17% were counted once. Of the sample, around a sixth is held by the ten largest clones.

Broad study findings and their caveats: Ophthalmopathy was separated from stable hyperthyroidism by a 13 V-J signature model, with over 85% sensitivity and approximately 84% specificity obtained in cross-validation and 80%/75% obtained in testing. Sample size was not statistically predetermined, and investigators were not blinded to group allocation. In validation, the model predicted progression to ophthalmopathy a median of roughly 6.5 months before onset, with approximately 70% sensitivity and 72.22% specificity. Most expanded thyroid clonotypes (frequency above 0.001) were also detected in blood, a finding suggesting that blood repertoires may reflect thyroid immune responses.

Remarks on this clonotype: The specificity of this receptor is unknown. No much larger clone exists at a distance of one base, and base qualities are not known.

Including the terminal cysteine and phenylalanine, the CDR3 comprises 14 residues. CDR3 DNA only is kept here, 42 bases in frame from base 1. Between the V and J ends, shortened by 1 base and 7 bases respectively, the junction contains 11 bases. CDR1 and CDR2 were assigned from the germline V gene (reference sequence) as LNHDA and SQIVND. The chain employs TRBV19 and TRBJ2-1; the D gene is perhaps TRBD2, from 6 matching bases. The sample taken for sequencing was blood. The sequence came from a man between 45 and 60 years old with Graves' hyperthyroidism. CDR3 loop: CASSIAGVVNEQFF. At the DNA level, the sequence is TGTGCCAGTAGTATAGCGGGAGTGGTTAATGAGCAGTTCTTC.